The 14 T cell receptor beta chains listed next were all sequenced from one sample in a study of cytomegalovirus exposure and HLA in healthy donors. Method: immunoSEQ multiplex PCR; TCRdb's copy keeps in-frame clones and lacks some. This sample has about 130,000 clones, with 89% found just once. Sequencing was performed on PBMCs. The receptors come from a woman aged 18-29 years in good health and CMV-seronegative.

The CDR3 coding sequence is TGTGCCAGCAGTCCAGGGGGATATAGCAATCAGCCCCAGCATTTT. Its protein product is CASSPGGYSNQPQHF. This chain links TRBV27 with TRBJ1-5; TRBD1 agrees at 7 bases. Losses at the gene ends were 5 bases for V and 0 bases for J; bases not matched to a gene: 4. Germline assignment: CDR1 MNHEY and CDR2 SMNVEV (reference sequence). This CDR3 has 15 residues.

The chain is built from TRBV14 and TRBJ2-7, with TRBD2 as a possible D gene (7 bases). CDR1 is SGHDN and CDR2 is FVKESK in the germline V gene. Between the trimmed V and J ends, which lost 1 base and 6 bases, there was a span of 25 bases. The CDR3 loop spans 18 amino acids. DNA for the CDR3: TGTGCCAGCAGCCAAGCTGAGCTAAAAGGGCTGGGGGGGCGCGAGCAGTACTTC. The encoded protein is CASSQAELKGLGGREQYF. Together with reference TRBV14 and TRBJ2-7, the CDR3 gives the full variable domain: EAGVTQFPSHSVIEKGQTVTLRCDPISGHDNLYWYRRVMGKEIKFLLHFVKESKQDESGMPNNRFLAERTGGTYSTLKVQPAELEDSGVYFCASSQAELKGLGGREQYFGPGTRLTVT.

This chain links TRBV6-5 with TRBJ1-5; D call uncertain. Trimming took off 6 bases at V and 3 bases at J, with 9 bases between the two ends. Germline CDR1 MNHEY, CDR2 SVGAGI. This CDR3 has 13 residues. The CDR3 is CASRRVSNQPQHF. In DNA, the CDR3 is TGTGCCAGCAGGAGGGTTTCCAATCAGCCCCAGCATTTT.

The chain carries TRBV5-8 and TRBJ2-7, with D perhaps matching TRBD2 (6 bases). The V end was cut by 4 bases, the J end by 4 bases, with 12 bases between. The CDR3 consists of 13 residues. Germline assignment: CDR1 SGHTS and CDR2 YDEGEE. CDR3 protein: CASSQGLPYEQYF. The CDR3 region has the DNA TGTGCCAGCAGCCAGGGACTGCCATACGAGCAGTACTTC.

This chain joins TRBV16 and TRBJ1-4; no reliable D call. The V end was cut by 0 bases, the J end by 0 bases, with 8 bases between. The CDR3 contains 16 residues. The germline gives CDR1 KGHSY, CDR2 FQNENV. The CDR3 nucleotides read TGTGCCAGCAGCCAATCAGTCGGTGCAACTAATGAAAAACTGTTTTTT. Its protein is CASSQSVGATNEKLFF.

The chain couples TRBV28 to TRBJ2-7, with D possibly TRBD2 on 6 matching bases. V was cut by 4 bases and J by 1 base, with 11 bases left in between. This CDR3 has 14 amino acids. Germline CDR1 MDHEN, CDR2 SYDVKM. The CDR3 coding sequence is TGTGCCAGCAGTTGGGGACTCGGATCCTACGAGCAGTACTTC. Protein product: CASSWGLGSYEQYF.

The chain is built from TRBV27 and TRBJ2-7; 8 bases agree with TRBD2. The ends lost 6 bases at V and 3 bases at J; junction bases unmatched: 10. The germline gives CDR1 MNHEY, CDR2 SMNVEV (reference sequence). The CDR3 spans 15 residues. The CDR3 nucleotides are TGTGCCAGCAGAGCTCGACTAGCGAGTTACTACGAGCAGTACTTC. Amino acids: CASRARLASYYEQYF.

This chain uses TRBV2 with TRBJ2-1; 13 positions agree with TRBD2. The V gene's germline CDR1 is SNHLY and CDR2 FYNNEI. The J segment lost 0 bases and the V segment lost 6 bases, leaving 8 bases of the junction unmatched. The CDR3 runs to 18 residues. The CDR3 DNA sequence: TGTGCCAGCAGAAAGACTAGCGGGGGGCCCAGCTCCTACAATGAGCAGTTCTTC. Protein sequence: CASRKTSGGPSSYNEQFF.

The chain has TRBV6-5 and TRBJ1-1, with TRBD1 identical over 7 bases. This CDR3 spans 15 amino acids. Per the germline V gene, CDR1 is MNHEY and CDR2 is SVGAGI. Trimming at V came to 0 bases and at J to 0 bases, leaving 1 base not matched to a gene. In nucleotides, the CDR3 is TGTGCCAGCAGTTACTCGACAGGGATGAACACTGAAGCTTTCTTT. It is translated as CASSYSTGMNTEAFF.

V and J are TRBV13 and TRBJ2-7; D is perhaps TRBD2 (7 bases). Germline values: CDR1 PRHDT, CDR2 FYEKMQ (reference sequence). Trimming shortened V by 3 bases and J by 3 bases, and 21 bases separated the two germline ends. CDR3 size: 17 residues. Here the CDR3 reads CASSLRGGTPAIYEQYF. The CDR3 region has the DNA TGTGCCAGCAGCTTGAGGGGGGGGACTCCCGCGATCTACGAGCAGTACTTC.

The chain combines TRBV6-5 with TRBJ1-2; TRBD1 might be the D (6 bases). This CDR3 is 14 amino acids long. From germline, CDR1 is MNHEY and CDR2 SVGAGI. Trimming cost V 5 bases and J 4 bases, with 14 bases left between them. Here the CDR3 DNA reads TGTGCCAGCAGTCCCGGGACAAGGGTCTATGGCTACACCTTC. Translating it yields CASSPGTRVYGYTF.

The V and J genes are TRBV9 and TRBJ2-5; D is unclear. V was clipped by 3 bases and J by 1 base, with 10 bases between them. Germline-derived CDR1 and CDR2 are SGDLS and YYNGEE. The CDR3 covers 14 residues. The CDR3 nucleotides read TGTGCCAGCAGCGCCGGGTACGTCCAAGAGACCCAGTACTTC. It codes for CASSAGYVQETQYF.

The chain employs TRBV7-9 and TRBJ1-4; 9 bases line up with TRBD1. The CDR3 extends over 17 amino acids. CDR1 is SEHNR, CDR2 FQNEAQ, per germline (reference sequence). Trimming at V came to 5 bases and at J to 8 bases, leaving 15 bases not matched to a gene. CDR3 sequence: CASSDPFGDRDYEKLFF. The CDR3 DNA reads TGTGCCAGCAGCGATCCGTTTGGGGACAGGGATTACGAAAAACTGTTTTTT. Full variable domain (rest looked up from reference TRBV7-9 and TRBJ1-4): DTGVSQNPRHKITKRGQNVTFRCDPISEHNRLYWYRQTLGQGPEFLTYFQNEAQLEKSRLLSDRFSAERPKGSFSTLEIQRTEQGDSAMYLCASSDPFGDRDYEKLFFGSGTQLSVL.

This clone occurred a few times. This sequence joins TRBV4-2 and TRBJ2-4; 7 bases fit TRBD2. The CDR3 extends over 16 amino acids. CDR1 is LGHNA, CDR2 YNFKEQ, per germline. With 0 bases clipped from V and 8 bases from J, the junction kept 10 bases outside the gene matches. CDR3 loop: CASSQDRGWGGDIQYF. DNA of the CDR3: TGTGCCAGCAGCCAAGATCGAGGCTGGGGAGGGGACATTCAGTACTTC.